This TCR beta chain stems from a study of shared clonotypes between healthy human individuals. Subsets obtained from CD4+ cells comprised CD45RA+ naive and CD45RA-negative memory cells. CDR1 and CDR2 from the germline V gene are LNHDA and SQIVND (reference sequence). The CDR3 extends over 15 amino acids. The V and J ends lost 2 bases and 1 base respectively, with 11 bases between them. Profiling relied on immunoSEQ multiplex PCR, and the TCRdb table lists in-frame clones only, not all of them. The repertoire has a few million clones, approximately 90% of them found once; the top ten carry roughly 0.15%.

Sequencing was done on a sample of naive CD4+ T cells sorted from blood. Subset reported: CD45RA+ positively selected. The chain links TRBV19 to TRBJ1-2, with a weak D call TRBD1 (5 bases). The TCR comes from a young man in good health. The CDR3 DNA sequence: TGTGCCAGTAGTATAACGGACACCCATAACTATGGCTACACCTTC. This encodes CASSITDTHNYGYTF.